The following is a TCR beta chain sequence with its context. The data belong to a study of blood T cell repertoires in COVID-19. CDR1 is GTSNPN, CDR2 SVGIG, per germline (reference sequence). The CDR3 loop spans 11 amino acids. V lost 4 bases, J lost 3 bases, and 6 bases lay in between. This table comes from immunoSEQ multiplex PCR, and its TCRdb copy is limited to in-frame clones, with some not included. The sample includes around 300,000 clones, 85% to 90% of them seen just once. The chain employs TRBV30 and TRBJ1-1; D is uncertain. Sequenced material: PBMCs or T cells enriched from blood (not recorded which). This receptor was obtained from a woman aged 55 to 70 who had recovered from COVID-19. For the CDR3, the DNA is TGTGCCTGGATGGGCTACACTGAAGCTTTCTTT. Its translation: CAWMGYTEAFF.